Shown below are 21 T cell receptor beta chains from a single sample sequenced in a study of PD-L1 blockade in urothelial cancer. Clones were read by immunoSEQ multiplex PCR, and TCRdb kept only the in-frame ones, dropping some. The data hold 35,000 to 45,000 clones, with 70% to 85% observed a single time. The sequenced sample was PBMCs, obtained around atezolizumab (anti-PD-L1) treatment. These receptors came from a man aged 65-85 years with urothelial cancer.

The chain employs TRBV6-1 and TRBJ2-1; TRBD2 agrees at 9 bases. CDR3 length: 15 amino acids. J lost 6 bases, V lost 1 base, and 4 bases had no gene match. The germline V gene encodes CDR1 MNHNS and CDR2 SASEGT. CDR3 in amino acids: CASSEDLAGTNEQFF. The CDR3 DNA sequence: TGTGCCAGCAGTGAAGATCTAGCGGGGACCAATGAGCAGTTCTTC.

The chain employs TRBV19 and TRBJ2-1; 10 bases fit TRBD1. CDR3 length: 15 residues. CDR1 and CDR2 from the germline V gene are LNHDA and SQIVND (reference sequence). Losses at the gene ends were 5 bases for V and 8 bases for J; bases not matched to a gene: 9. Here the CDR3 DNA reads TGTGCCAGTAGTCCTGACAGGGGGCTTGGCGATGAGCAGTTCTTC. This encodes CASSPDRGLGDEQFF.

The chain links TRBV14 to TRBJ2-5, with 7 bases matching TRBD2. After removal of 0 bases from V and 5 bases from J, the junction contained 6 bases not matched to a gene. Per germline, CDR1 SGHDN and CDR2 FVKESK. The CDR3 has 15 residues. This CDR3 reads CASSQELAGAETQYF. The CDR3 DNA reads as TGTGCCAGCAGCCAAGAGTTGGCGGGAGCGGAGACCCAGTACTTC.

V usage is TRBV4-1 and J usage is TRBJ1-5; the D gene is possibly TRBD1 (5 bases). The CDR3 runs 15 residues. Germline-derived CDR1 and CDR2 are MGHRA and YSYEKL. The V end was cut by 3 bases, the J end by 6 bases, with 15 bases between. The CDR3 reads CASSHETGLGQPQHF. The CDR3 DNA reads TGCGCCAGCAGCCACGAAACAGGCTTGGGTCAGCCCCAGCATTTT.

The rearrangement links TRBV4-3 to TRBJ2-1; tentative D call: TRBD1 (6 bases). Trimming cost V 6 bases and J 5 bases, with 14 bases left between them. CDR1 is LGHNA, CDR2 YSLEER, per germline. The CDR3 is 14 residues long. CDR3 protein: CASSQEDSDNEQFF. The CDR3 DNA follows: TGCGCCAGCAGTCAGGAGGACAGCGACAATGAGCAGTTCTTC.

The chain uses TRBV2 and TRBJ2-2; TRBD1 matches at 7 bases. Germline CDR1 is SNHLY and CDR2 is FYNNEI. The ends lost 6 bases at V and 1 base at J; junction bases unmatched: 11. The CDR3 runs 17 residues. The CDR3 DNA is TGTGCCAGCAGGCCCAACTCCTGGACAGGGAACACCGGGGAGCTGTTTTTT. The encoded protein is CASRPNSWTGNTGELFF.

V usage is TRBV9 and J usage is TRBJ2-2; D might be TRBD2 (7 bases). The V gene's germline CDR1 is SGDLS and CDR2 YYNGEE. Trimming cost V 2 bases and J 7 bases, with 12 bases left between them. This CDR3 region has 14 residues. Here the CDR3 reads CASSVSGGHGELFF. The CDR3 region has the DNA TGTGCCAGCAGCGTTTCGGGGGGCCACGGGGAGCTGTTTTTT.

This chain links TRBV29-1 with TRBJ1-1; D gene uncertain. With 0 bases removed from V and 2 bases from J, the gap between germline ends came to 7 bases. This CDR3 comprises 13 residues. The germline gives CDR1 SQVTM, CDR2 ANQGSEA. The CDR3 region has the DNA TGCAGCGTTGAAGAGCGGCAAAACACTGAAGCTTTCTTT. It specifies CSVEERQNTEAFF. Full variable domain (outside the CDR3, taken from reference TRBV29-1 and TRBJ1-1): SAVISQKPSRDICQRGTSLTIQCQVDSQVTMMFWYRQQPGQSLTLIATANQGSEATYESGFVIDKFPISRPNLTFSTLTVSNMSPEDSSIYLCSVEERQNTEAFFGQGTRLTVV.

V gene TRBV27 combines with J gene TRBJ2-3, with TRBD2 matching 8 bases. Trimming at V came to 6 bases and at J to 5 bases, leaving 13 bases not matched to a gene. Germline loops: CDR1 MNHEY, CDR2 SMNVEV (reference sequence). This CDR3 has 16 residues. The DNA of the CDR3 is TGTGCCAGCAGCACCGCGGGAGGTTTGTGGGGAGATACGCAGTATTTT. Translation: CASSTAGGLWGDTQYF.

The rearrangement uses TRBV29-1 and TRBJ2-5; 7 bases align to TRBD2. V was clipped by 8 bases and J by 3 bases; unmatched bases: 9. The CDR3 sequence is 13 residues long. From germline, CDR1 is SQVTM and CDR2 ANQGSEA. Here the CDR3 DNA reads TGCAGCCTTTCTAGCGGTGGGGAAGAGACCCAGTACTTC. Encoded protein: CSLSSGGEETQYF.

This clone has a handful of counts. The DNA of the CDR3 is TGTGCCACCGGAGGGCCTATTAACACCGGGGAGCTGTTTTTT. Protein: CATGGPINTGELFF. The chain couples TRBV6-1 to TRBJ2-2; tentative D call: TRBD2 (6 bases). The V end was cut by 10 bases, the J end by 2 bases, with 14 bases between. The CDR3 runs 14 residues. Looked up from germline, CDR1 is MNHNS and CDR2 is SASEGT.

The rearrangement joins TRBV5-4 to TRBJ1-2; D might be TRBD1 (5 bases). V lost 0 bases and J lost 8, with 17 bases in between. The CDR3 contains 15 residues. Germline assignment: CDR1 SGHNT and CDR2 YYREEE (reference sequence). The CDR3 loop is CASSLVVRQGDGYTF. The DNA of the CDR3 is TGTGCCAGCAGCTTGGTTGTGCGGCAGGGTGACGGCTACACCTTC.

The DNA for the CDR3 is TGTGCCAGCTACCCTCCGGGACAGGGGGCTTCCCACACTGAAGCTTTCTTT. It encodes CASYPPGQGASHTEAFF. The chain combines TRBV18 with TRBJ1-1, with TRBD1 identical over 12 bases. The CDR3 length is 17 residues. The J segment lost 3 bases and the V segment lost 7 bases, leaving 12 bases of the junction unmatched. CDR1 and CDR2 (germline): KGHSH, LQKENI.

The CDR3, as DNA: TGCGCCAGCAGCAGTGGGACAGCTAATAGCAATCAGCCCCAGCATTTT. Translated: CASSSGTANSNQPQHF. V usage is TRBV5-1 and J usage is TRBJ1-5, with 7 bases matching TRBD1. Germline CDR1 is SGHRS and CDR2 is YFSETQ. Trimming took 4 bases from V and 0 from J; bases not matched to a gene: 7. The CDR3 has 16 residues.

V usage is TRBV4-3 and J usage is TRBJ2-4, with TRBD2 matching 8 bases. V lost 0 bases, J lost 0 bases, and 10 bases stayed unmatched. This CDR3 spans 19 amino acids. The germline gives CDR1 LGHNA, CDR2 YSLEER. The CDR3: CASSQEGIAGSLAKNIQYF. The CDR3 DNA reads as TGCGCCAGCAGCCAAGAAGGGATAGCGGGGTCCCTAGCCAAAAACATTCAGTACTTC.

In this sample, this clone turned up a few times. V is TRBV2 and J is TRBJ2-2; 9 nucleotides align to TRBD1. The CDR3 is 14 amino acids. Germline V gene data show CDR1 as SNHLY and CDR2 as FYNNEI. After removal of 8 bases from V and 1 base from J, the junction contained 2 bases not matched to a gene. The CDR3 here is CASSGQGNTGELFF. The DNA of the CDR3 is TGTGCCAGCTCGGGACAGGGGAACACCGGGGAGCTGTTTTTT.

This rearrangement joins TRBV4-3 to TRBJ1-2; TRBD1 matches 7 bases. This CDR3 has 15 residues. With V trimmed by 3 bases and J by 8 bases, 12 bases remained unmatched. Germline V CDR1 and CDR2: LGHNA, YSLEER. The CDR3 bases are TGCGCCAGCAGCCAGAGGAAGGAGGACAGGCGGGGCTACACCTTC. It codes for CASSQRKEDRRGYTF.

This sequence joins TRBV28 and TRBJ1-1, with 11 bases fitting TRBD1. With 5 bases clipped from V and 13 bases from J, the junction kept 6 bases outside the gene matches. This CDR3 is 12 amino acids long. The germline V gene encodes CDR1 MDHEN and CDR2 SYDVKM. The CDR3 bases are TGTGCCAGCAGTGCGCCGGGACAGGGGGTTTTCTTT. Protein: CASSAPGQGVFF.

By share of the sample, this clone is medium-sized. The V call is TRBV5-1, the J call TRBJ2-7; 7 positions match TRBD2. The CDR3 contains 16 residues. Germline CDR1 is SGHRS and CDR2 is YFSETQ. Germline trimming cut 4 bases from V and 1 base from J; bases unmatched to any gene: 11. In DNA form, the CDR3 reads TGCGCCAGCAGCCCGGAGGCCCGGGACTATTCCTACGAGCAGTACTTC. This gives the protein CASSPEARDYSYEQYF.

V and J are TRBV7-9 and TRBJ2-3, with 7 positions matching TRBD2. V lost 2 bases and J lost 4; bases outside the gene matches: 6. Looked up from germline, CDR1 is SEHNR and CDR2 is FQNEAQ (reference sequence). This CDR3 contains 15 residues. The CDR3 DNA sequence: TGTGCCAGCAGCTTACGGGACTACGGTTCAGATACGCAGTATTTT. Translating gives CASSLRDYGSDTQYF.

This chain uses TRBV29-1 with TRBJ2-7; TRBD1 is a possible D gene (6 bases). The V and J ends lost 2 bases and 6 bases respectively, with 23 bases between them. Germline V lookup: CDR1 SQVTM, CDR2 ANQGSEA. The CDR3 has 16 amino acids. CDR3 sequence reads: CSVEMGEAGAVGEQYF. CDR3 DNA sequence: TGCAGCGTTGAAATGGGAGAGGCAGGGGCGGTCGGCGAGCAGTACTTC.